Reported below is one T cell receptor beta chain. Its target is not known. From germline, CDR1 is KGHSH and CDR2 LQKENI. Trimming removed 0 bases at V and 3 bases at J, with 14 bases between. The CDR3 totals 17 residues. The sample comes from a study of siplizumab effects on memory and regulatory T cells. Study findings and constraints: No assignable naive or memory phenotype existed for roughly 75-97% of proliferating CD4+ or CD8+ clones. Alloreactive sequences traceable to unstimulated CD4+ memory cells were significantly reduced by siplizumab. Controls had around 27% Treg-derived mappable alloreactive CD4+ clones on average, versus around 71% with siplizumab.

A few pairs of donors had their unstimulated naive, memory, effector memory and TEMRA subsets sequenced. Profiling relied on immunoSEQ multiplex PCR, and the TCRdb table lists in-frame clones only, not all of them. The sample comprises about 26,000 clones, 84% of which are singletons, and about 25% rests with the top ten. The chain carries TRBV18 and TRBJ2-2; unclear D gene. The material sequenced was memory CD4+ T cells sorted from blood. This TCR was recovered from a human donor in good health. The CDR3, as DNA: TGTGCCAGCTCACCACCGAGCCACAATCGGGACACCGGGGAGCTGTTTTTT. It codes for CASSPPSHNRDTGELFF.